This TCR beta chain comes out of a study of blood T cell repertoires in COVID-19. Study at large: T cells, B-cell-depleted T cells, or PBMCs supplied cDNA or gDNA.

TCRdb's copy holds only in-frame clones and misses some; the assay was immunoSEQ multiplex PCR. The sample lists some 170,000 clones; 60% to 85% were seen once. The V end was cut by 5 bases, the J end by 0 bases, with 17 bases between. CDR3 length: 18 amino acids. In germline, CDR1 is MNHEY, CDR2 SMNVEV (reference sequence). The sample taken for sequencing was peripheral blood. V usage is TRBV27 and J usage is TRBJ2-6; perhaps TRBD1 as D (6 bases). The sequence derives from a man aged 60 to 75 with acute or convalescent COVID-19. The CDR3 region has the DNA TGTGCCAGCAGTCCGACAGGCGTAGGGGTCTCTGGGGCCAACGTCCTGACTTTC. Encoded protein: CASSPTGVGVSGANVLTF.